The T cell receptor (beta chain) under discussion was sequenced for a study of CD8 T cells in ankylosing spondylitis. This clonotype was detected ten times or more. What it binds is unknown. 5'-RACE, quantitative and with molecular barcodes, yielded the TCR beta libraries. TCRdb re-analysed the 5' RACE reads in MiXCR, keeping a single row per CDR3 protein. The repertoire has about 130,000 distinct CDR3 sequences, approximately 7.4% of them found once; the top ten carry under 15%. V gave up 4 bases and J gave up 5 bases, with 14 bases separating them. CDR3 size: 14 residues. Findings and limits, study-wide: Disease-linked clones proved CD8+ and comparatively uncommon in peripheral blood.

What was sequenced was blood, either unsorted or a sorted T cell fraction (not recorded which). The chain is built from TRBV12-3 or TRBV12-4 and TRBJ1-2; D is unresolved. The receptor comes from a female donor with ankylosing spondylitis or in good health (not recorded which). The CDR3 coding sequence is TGTGCCAGCAGTTCTACCCCGGGGAGATATGGCTACACCTTC. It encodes CASSSTPGRYGYTF.